This TCR beta chain is drawn from a study of T cells in Graves' hyperthyroidism and ophthalmopathy. This clonotype was counted ten times or more. Amplification targeted TCR beta CDR3 regions from RNA transcripts. Initially, a first-round RT-PCR of the TCR CDR3 employed the HTBI primer set. TCRdb re-analysed the multiplex PCR reads in MiXCR, keeping a single row per CDR3 protein. Of roughly 530,000 distinct CDR3 sequences listed, approximately 17% are singletons. Germline V lookup: CDR1 SGHDT, CDR2 YYEEEE. This CDR3 comprises 17 residues. Trimming took off 0 bases at V and 5 bases at J, with 20 bases between the two ends.

The V and J genes are TRBV5-6 and TRBJ2-5; tentative D call: TRBD2 (6 bases). Source material: blood. This receptor was identified in a woman between 18 and 30 years old with Graves' ophthalmopathy. CDR3 DNA: TGTGCCAGCAGCTTGGCCCGTTTAATAGCGGAAGAGGAGACCCAGTACTTC. Its protein is CASSLARLIAEEETQYF.